The subject of this entry is one T cell receptor (beta chain). Its antigen is unidentified. CD45RO-negative CD8 cells positively selected for CCR7 made up the naive population, which excluded terminally differentiated effector memory CD45RA+ cells. Method: immunoSEQ multiplex PCR; TCRdb's copy keeps in-frame clones and lacks some. This sample has some 2 million clones, with about 94% found just once. This sample was included in a study of shared clonotypes between healthy human individuals. Study-level background: With ages of 18 to 49, the donors were two women and three men. Broader study findings: Estimated richness was generally greater in naive than memory subsets.

Germline V lookup: CDR1 PRHDT, CDR2 FYEKMQ (reference sequence). Trimming removed 1 base from V and 7 bases from J, with 16 bases in between. The CDR3 runs to 15 residues. The chain couples TRBV13 to TRBJ1-1; tentatively, D is TRBD1 (6 bases). The sequenced sample consisted of naive CD8+ T cells sorted from blood. The TCR was taken from a man younger than 35 in good health. Here the CDR3 DNA reads TGTGCCAGCAGCTTAGCCGGGGCAGGGGTGTATGAAGCTTTCTTT. Encoded protein: CASSLAGAGVYEAFF.